This is a list of T cell receptor beta chains from one sample in a study of blood T cell repertoires in COVID-19. TCRdb keeps only in-frame clones here, not all; method: immunoSEQ multiplex PCR. The sample contains around 92,000 clones, under 80% of which appear only once. Input material: peripheral blood. Source of these receptors: a man between 65 and 85 years old with COVID-19, enrolled during active disease. Each CDR3 is given with its conserved first and last residue. The order of the fields is J gene, D gene, V gene, clone size, CDR3 protein, CDR3 DNA. D genes are given only for firm matches. Part of the rows lack a size; the others show once, few, many or a class for expanded clones.

J: TRBJ2-2
D: .
V: TRBV6-6
size: .
CDR3: CASSHGGTTGMNTGELFF
DNA: TGTGCCAGCAGTCATGGGGGGACCACAGGAATGAACACCGGGGAGCTGTTTTTT

J: TRBJ1-1
D: .
V: TRBV28
size: .
CDR3: CASSSRPNTEAFF
DNA: TGTGCCAGCAGTTCGCGGCCGAACACTGAAGCTTTCTTT

J: TRBJ2-7
D: .
V: TRBV29-1
size: .
CDR3: CSVDHRVPYEQYF
DNA: TGCAGCGTTGATCACAGGGTCCCCTACGAGCAGTACTTC

J: TRBJ2-2
D: .
V: TRBV20-1
size: few
CDR3: CSADQTGELFF
DNA: TGCAGTGCTGATCAGACCGGGGAGCTGTTTTTT

J: TRBJ1-5
D: .
V: TRBV6-6
size: .
CDR3: CASSYFGRENQPQHF
DNA: TGTGCCAGCAGTTACTTCGGACGGGAGAATCAGCCCCAGCATTTT

J: TRBJ2-6
D: TRBD1
V: TRBV7-9
size: few
CDR3: CASSVDRGYSGANVLTF
DNA: TGTGCCAGCAGCGTCGACAGGGGTTATTCTGGGGCCAACGTCCTGACTTTC

J: TRBJ2-5
D: .
V: TRBV18
size: .
CDR3: CASSPGGSSWAETQYF
DNA: TGTGCCAGCTCACCCGGAGGCAGTTCATGGGCGGAGACCCAGTACTTC

J: TRBJ1-2
D: .
V: TRBV5-1
size: .
CDR3: CASSTDTPYYGYTF
DNA: TGCGCCAGCAGCACCGACACTCCCTACTATGGCTACACCTTC

J: TRBJ1-5
D: TRBD1
V: TRBV5-4
size: .
CDR3: CASSSQGSPNQPQHF
DNA: TGTGCCAGCAGCTCACAGGGGTCCCCCAATCAGCCCCAGCATTTT

J: TRBJ2-2
D: .
V: TRBV24-1
size: .
CDR3: CATSKWAETTGELFF
DNA: TGTGCCACCAGTAAATGGGCAGAAACCACCGGGGAGCTGTTTTTT

J: TRBJ2-1
D: TRBD2
V: TRBV6-2/TRBV6-3
size: .
CDR3: CASSSATSKNEQFF
DNA: TGTGCCAGCAGTTCCGCGACTAGCAAAAATGAGCAGTTCTTC

J: TRBJ1-1
D: .
V: TRBV7-3
size: .
CDR3: CASSLSGPRGTEAFF
DNA: TGTGCCAGCAGCTTAAGCGGCCCGCGAGGGACTGAAGCTTTCTTT

J: TRBJ2-1
D: TRBD1
V: TRBV18
size: .
CDR3: CASSRTGRDNEQFF
DNA: TGTGCCAGCTCCAGGACAGGGCGCGACAATGAGCAGTTCTTC

J: TRBJ1-2
D: TRBD1
V: TRBV19
size: .
CDR3: CASTESTGQGMYGYTF
DNA: TGTGCCAGTACCGAATCCACGGGACAGGGAATGTATGGCTACACCTTC

J: TRBJ2-1
D: .
V: TRBV18
size: .
CDR3: CASSLKQNNEQFF
DNA: TGTGCCAGCTCACTGAAACAGAACAATGAGCAGTTCTTC

J: TRBJ2-1
D: TRBD1
V: TRBV7-3
size: .
CDR3: CASSSPGQGVDEQFF
DNA: TGTGCCAGCAGCTCCCCCGGACAGGGGGTCGATGAGCAGTTCTTC

J: TRBJ2-2
D: .
V: TRBV5-6
size: .
CDR3: CASSATRLHTGELFF
DNA: TGTGCCAGCAGCGCTACTAGACTCCACACCGGGGAGCTGTTTTTT

J: TRBJ2-2
D: TRBD2
V: TRBV18
size: .
CDR3: CASSLRLADTGELFF
DNA: TGTGCCAGCTCACTCCGACTAGCGGATACCGGGGAGCTGTTTTTT

J: TRBJ1-2
D: .
V: TRBV5-8
size: .
CDR3: CASSLVEGTNYGYTF
DNA: TGTGCCAGCAGCTTGGTGGAGGGTACTAACTATGGCTACACCTTC

J: TRBJ1-1
D: .
V: TRBV30
size: .
CDR3: CAWSGRETFEAFF
DNA: TGTGCCTGGAGTGGACGGGAAACCTTTGAAGCTTTCTTT

J: TRBJ2-1
D: TRBD2
V: TRBV19
size: .
CDR3: CASSPDFAGGRNEQFF
DNA: TGTGCCAGTAGTCCCGACTTTGCGGGAGGACGAAATGAGCAGTTCTTC

J: TRBJ2-5
D: .
V: TRBV7-2
size: .
CDR3: CASSWRAAEETQYF
DNA: TGTGCCAGCAGCTGGAGGGCCGCGGAGGAGACCCAGTACTTC

J: TRBJ2-5
D: .
V: TRBV24-1
size: .
CDR3: CATSDLAGRETQYF
DNA: TGTGCCACCAGTGATTTAGCAGGGCGGGAGACCCAGTACTTC

J: TRBJ1-5
D: .
V: TRBV6-5
size: .
CDR3: CASKELRNSNQPQHF
DNA: TGTGCCAGCAAAGAACTGAGAAATAGCAATCAGCCCCAGCATTTT

J: TRBJ2-7
D: .
V: TRBV10-3
size: once
CDR3: CAIGPQRGQGTSYEQYF
DNA: TGTGCCATCGGACCCCAGAGGGGCCAGGGGACCTCCTACGAGCAGTACTTC

J: TRBJ2-6
D: .
V: TRBV28
size: .
CDR3: CASSLYSIDLRGANVLTF
DNA: TGTGCCAGCAGTTTATACTCTATAGATCTGAGGGGGGCCAACGTCCTGACTTTC

J: TRBJ2-2
D: .
V: TRBV7-2
size: .
CDR3: CASSLGAGLSGELFF
DNA: TGTGCCAGCAGCTTAGGTGCAGGGCTGTCCGGGGAGCTGTTTTTT

J: TRBJ2-2
D: TRBD1
V: TRBV19
size: .
CDR3: CASSSGTGRVTGELFF
DNA: TGTGCCAGTAGTTCCGGGACAGGGCGCGTCACCGGGGAGCTGTTTTTT

J: TRBJ2-7
D: .
V: TRBV29-1
size: .
CDR3: CSVRSDSLAYEQYF
DNA: TGCAGCGTTAGGAGCGACAGCTTAGCCTACGAGCAGTACTTC

J: TRBJ2-7
D: TRBD1
V: TRBV4-2
size: .
CDR3: CASSQQGYRGAYEQYF
DNA: TGTGCCAGCAGCCAGCAGGGTTACAGGGGCGCCTACGAGCAGTACTTC

J: TRBJ1-2
D: TRBD1
V: TRBV28
size: .
CDR3: CASSLRPGGTASHRYTF
DNA: TGTGCCAGCAGTTTACGACCGGGAGGGACAGCCTCTCACCGCTACACCTTC

J: TRBJ2-2
D: .
V: TRBV10-3
size: .
CDR3: CAHSRDRPSGTNTGELFF
DNA: TGTGCCCACTCCCGGGACAGGCCTAGCGGGACCAACACCGGGGAGCTGTTTTTT

J: TRBJ1-6
D: TRBD1
V: TRBV4-3
size: .
CDR3: CASSQVGTGDSPLHF
DNA: TGCGCCAGCAGCCAAGTCGGGACAGGTGATTCACCCCTCCACTTT

J: TRBJ2-7
D: TRBD1
V: TRBV5-5
size: few
CDR3: CASSSPGQITKQYF
DNA: TGTGCCAGCAGCTCCCCGGGACAGATTACCAAGCAGTACTTC

J: TRBJ2-2
D: TRBD1
V: TRBV28
size: .
CDR3: CASSRGTGSNTGELFF
DNA: TGTGCCAGCAGCCGGGGGACAGGCTCAAACACCGGGGAGCTGTTTTTT

J: TRBJ2-5
D: TRBD2
V: TRBV4-3
size: .
CDR3: CASSQVGEGGGAQYF
DNA: TGCGCCAGCAGCCAAGTCGGGGAGGGCGGAGGGGCCCAGTACTTC

J: TRBJ2-1
D: .
V: TRBV30
size: .
CDR3: CAWSVGLGREQFF
DNA: TGTGCCTGGAGTGTAGGTCTAGGGAGAGAGCAGTTCTTC